A single sample gave rise to the 20 T cell receptor beta chains below, sequenced in a study of cytomegalovirus exposure and HLA in healthy donors. The PCR made use of 60 Vbeta and 13 Jbeta primers. Data came from immunoSEQ multiplex PCR; TCRdb stores just in-frame clones and leaves some out. The table lists approximately 170,000 clones, about 84% of them singletons. Sequencing was done on a sample of PBMCs. Receptor source: a man in his forties or fifties in good health and CMV-seropositive.

The chain links TRBV27 to TRBJ1-2, with 9 bases identical to TRBD1. This CDR3 spans 17 amino acids. The ends lost 1 base at V and 1 base at J; junction bases unmatched: 7. Germline CDR1 and CDR2: MNHEY and SMNVEV (reference sequence). The CDR3 DNA reads TGTGCCAGCAGTTTATTGGGACAGGGACGAGGTAACTATGGCTACACCTTC. Translating gives CASSLLGQGRGNYGYTF.

This chain links TRBV29-1 with TRBJ1-1; D possibly corresponds to TRBD1 (6 bases). The CDR3 has 11 amino acids. The V gene lost 7 bases and the J gene lost 0 bases, with 6 bases spanning the gap. Germline V lookup: CDR1 SQVTM, CDR2 ANQGSEA. CDR3 loop: CSGTVNTEAFF. CDR3 in DNA: TGCAGCGGGACAGTGAACACTGAAGCTTTCTTT.

The chain recombines TRBV27 with TRBJ2-1; 7 nucleotides line up with TRBD2. The J segment lost 10 bases and the V segment lost 3 bases, leaving 6 bases of the junction unmatched. This CDR3 has 13 residues. Germline V CDR1 and CDR2: MNHEY, SMNVEV (reference sequence). The CDR3 protein is CASSFGLVREQFF. As DNA, the CDR3 is TGTGCCAGCAGTTTCGGACTAGTCCGCGAGCAGTTCTTC.

The chain employs TRBV5-8 and TRBJ2-4; D call uncertain. Germline V gene data show CDR1 as SGHTS and CDR2 as YDEGEE. The V end lost 3 bases, the J end lost 10 bases, and 8 bases lay between the germline ends. The CDR3 extends over 11 amino acids. CDR3 sequence (DNA): TGTGCCAGCAGCTCTCCACGGATTCAGTACTTC. It yields the protein CASSSPRIQYF.

The chain uses TRBV28 and TRBJ2-7, with D unclear. CDR1 is MDHEN and CDR2 is SYDVKM in the germline V gene. Trimming removed 8 bases at V and 7 bases at J, with 15 bases between. CDR3 length: 12 amino acids. CDR3 amino acids: CASLVPLGEQYF. The CDR3 nucleotides are TGTGCCAGCCTTGTGCCCCTCGGGGAGCAGTACTTC.

The rearrangement uses TRBV20-1 and TRBJ1-2; the D is unclear. Between the trimmed V and J ends, which lost 5 bases and 6 bases, there was a span of 7 bases. Germline values: CDR1 DFQATT, CDR2 SNEGSKA (reference sequence). The CDR3 is 10 residues long. This CDR3 is CSARRDGYTF. For the CDR3, the DNA is TGCAGTGCTCGGAGGGATGGCTACACCTTC.

This chain links TRBV29-1 with TRBJ1-1; no clear D gene. The V gene's germline CDR1 is SQVTM and CDR2 ANQGSEA. The CDR3 runs to 12 residues. The V and J ends lost 4 bases and 3 bases respectively, with 9 bases between them. CDR3 bases: TGCAGCGTTGCCGGGATGTACACTGAAGCTTTCTTT. It is translated as CSVAGMYTEAFF.

V usage is TRBV19 and J usage is TRBJ1-5, with D maybe TRBD1 (6 bases). The CDR3 sequence is 16 residues long. The germline CDR1 and CDR2 sequences are LNHDA and SQIVND (reference sequence). Deletions cut 6 bases from V and 9 bases from J, with 24 bases between. The CDR3 DNA follows: TGTGCCAGTAGCCCATTGGGTACAGGGACCAATACGCCCCAGCATTTT. Protein sequence: CASSPLGTGTNTPQHF.

This chain connects TRBV27 to TRBJ2-2, with 7 bases lining up with TRBD2. This CDR3 contains 16 residues. V dropped 6 bases and J dropped 1; count of bases not matched to a gene: 8. The germline gives CDR1 MNHEY, CDR2 SMNVEV (reference sequence). The CDR3 here is CASSPLAGVNTGELFF. For the CDR3, the DNA is TGTGCCAGCAGCCCCTTGGCGGGAGTGAACACCGGGGAGCTGTTTTTT.

This chain links TRBV7-9 with TRBJ2-7, with 8 positions matching TRBD2. With V trimmed by 3 bases and J by 4 bases, 8 bases remained unmatched. The CDR3 runs to 15 residues. CDR1 and CDR2 (germline): SEHNR, FQNEAQ (reference sequence). The CDR3 reads CASSLTGLASYEQYF. The CDR3 nucleotides are TGTGCCAGCAGCTTGACTGGACTAGCTTCTTACGAGCAGTACTTC.

The J gene is TRBJ1-4, the V gene TRBV18; D perhaps matches TRBD1 (6 bases). V lost 3 bases and J 6 bases, leaving 20 bases between the germline ends. Germline loops: CDR1 KGHSH, CDR2 LQKENI. The CDR3 is 17 residues long. The CDR3 DNA follows: TGTGCCAGCTCACCGACTGGACAGCCCGTATTCGATGAAAAACTGTTTTTT. It yields the protein CASSPTGQPVFDEKLFF.

V gene TRBV5-1 combines with J gene TRBJ2-1, with TRBD2 matching over 9 bases. The CDR3 is 16 amino acids. The ends lost 4 bases at V and 3 bases at J; junction bases unmatched: 8. CDR1 and CDR2 (germline): SGHRS, YFSETQ. The CDR3 nucleotides are TGCGCCAGCAGCCCCGGAGCGGGGGGTATCTACAATGAGCAGTTCTTC. Protein product: CASSPGAGGIYNEQFF.

The chain combines TRBV13 with TRBJ1-5, with D possibly matching TRBD1 (5 bases). Trimming took 0 bases from V and 7 from J, leaving 13 bases between them. This CDR3 is 15 amino acids long. Germline V gene data show CDR1 as PRHDT and CDR2 as FYEKMQ (reference sequence). CDR3 in DNA: TGTGCCAGCAGCTTAGGGGAGTCAGGGTCGCAGCCCCAGCATTTT. Protein sequence: CASSLGESGSQPQHF.

The V gene is TRBV5-4, the J gene TRBJ2-1; the match to TRBD2 covers 8 bases. CDR1 is SGHNT, CDR2 YYREEE, per germline (reference sequence). CDR3 size: 14 residues. V dropped 4 bases and J dropped 8; count of bases not matched to a gene: 8. The CDR3 sequence: CASSRGLVEDEQFF. The DNA for the CDR3 is TGTGCCAGCAGCCGGGGACTAGTAGAAGATGAGCAGTTCTTC.

The rearrangement uses TRBV5-1 and TRBJ2-7; 11 nucleotides align to TRBD2. The CDR3 extends over 15 amino acids. V dropped 4 bases and J dropped 3; count of bases not matched to a gene: 6. Germline CDR1 SGHRS, CDR2 YFSETQ. The CDR3 sequence: CASSPTSGGNYEQYF. The CDR3 region has the DNA TGCGCCAGCAGCCCTACTAGCGGGGGAAACTACGAGCAGTACTTC.

The count of this clone is one. The gene calls are TRBV6-5 and TRBJ1-2, with a tentative D call TRBD1 (6 bases). Germline lookup yields CDR1 MNHEY and CDR2 SVGAGI. This CDR3 spans 13 amino acids. V lost 6 bases and J 8 bases, leaving 16 bases between the germline ends. CDR3 coding DNA: TGTGCCAGCAGGGATGTGGGGGCCGGAGGCTACACCTTC. Its protein product is CASRDVGAGGYTF.

The V call is TRBV9, the J call TRBJ2-3; 8 bases are a match to TRBD1. The V gene's germline CDR1 is SGDLS and CDR2 YYNGEE. Trimming cost V 4 bases and J 6 bases; bases outside gene matches: 10. The CDR3 contains 15 residues. CDR3 residues: CASSTGQGLVDTQYF. The DNA of the CDR3 is TGTGCCAGCAGCACCGGACAGGGATTGGTTGATACGCAGTATTTT.

The chain carries TRBV19 and TRBJ1-1; 10 positions agree with TRBD1. Trimming cost V 7 bases and J 2 bases; bases outside gene matches: 7. Germline V CDR1 and CDR2: LNHDA, SQIVND (reference sequence). This CDR3 is built from 15 residues. The CDR3 reads CASTMTGGGNTEAFF. CDR3 DNA sequence: TGTGCCAGTACCATGACAGGGGGCGGAAACACTGAAGCTTTCTTT.

The chain recombines TRBV27 with TRBJ2-7, with D possibly being TRBD1 (7 bases). Germline CDR1 and CDR2: MNHEY and SMNVEV (reference sequence). Trimming cost V 2 bases and J 0 bases, with 14 bases left between them. This CDR3 is built from 16 residues. The CDR3 nucleotides are TGTGCCAGCAGTTTAAAAGGGGGCGGGATCTCCTACGAGCAGTACTTC. Translation gives CASSLKGGGISYEQYF.

This rearrangement joins TRBV4-3 to TRBJ2-7, with 8 bases lining up with TRBD1. Losses at the gene ends were 4 bases for V and 6 bases for J; bases not matched to a gene: 8. From germline, CDR1 is LGHNA and CDR2 YSLEER. The CDR3 is 14 amino acids. This CDR3 is CASSPWTGSIEQYF. The CDR3 DNA follows: TGCGCCAGCAGCCCTTGGACAGGGAGTATCGAGCAGTACTTC.